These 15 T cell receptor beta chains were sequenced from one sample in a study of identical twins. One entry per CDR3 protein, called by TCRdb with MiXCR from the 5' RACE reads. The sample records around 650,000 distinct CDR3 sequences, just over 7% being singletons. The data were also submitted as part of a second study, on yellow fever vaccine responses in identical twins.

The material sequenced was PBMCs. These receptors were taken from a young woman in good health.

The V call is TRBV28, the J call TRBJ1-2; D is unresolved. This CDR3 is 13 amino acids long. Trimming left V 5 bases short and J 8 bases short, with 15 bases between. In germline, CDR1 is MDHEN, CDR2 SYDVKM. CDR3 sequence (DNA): TGTGCCAGCAGTCTCCCTGACACCCTGGGCTACACCTTC. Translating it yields CASSLPDTLGYTF.

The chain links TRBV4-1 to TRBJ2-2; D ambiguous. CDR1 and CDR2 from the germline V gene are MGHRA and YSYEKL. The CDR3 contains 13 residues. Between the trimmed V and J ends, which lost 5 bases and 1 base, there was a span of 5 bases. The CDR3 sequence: CASSFKNTGELFF. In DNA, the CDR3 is TGCGCCAGCAGCTTCAAGAACACCGGGGAGCTGTTTTTT.

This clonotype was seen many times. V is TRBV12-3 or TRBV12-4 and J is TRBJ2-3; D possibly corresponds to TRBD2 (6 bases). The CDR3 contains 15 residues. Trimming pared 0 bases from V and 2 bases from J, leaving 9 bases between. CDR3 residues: CASSLASGYTDTQYF. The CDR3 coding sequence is TGTGCCAGCAGTTTAGCTAGCGGTTACACAGATACGCAGTATTTT.

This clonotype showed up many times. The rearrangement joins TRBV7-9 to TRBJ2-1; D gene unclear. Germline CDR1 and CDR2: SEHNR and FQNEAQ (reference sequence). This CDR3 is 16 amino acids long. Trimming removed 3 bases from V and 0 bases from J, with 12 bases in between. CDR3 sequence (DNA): TGTGCCAGCAGCTTTAACGGGCAGAGCTCCTACAATGAGCAGTTCTTC. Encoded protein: CASSFNGQSSYNEQFF.

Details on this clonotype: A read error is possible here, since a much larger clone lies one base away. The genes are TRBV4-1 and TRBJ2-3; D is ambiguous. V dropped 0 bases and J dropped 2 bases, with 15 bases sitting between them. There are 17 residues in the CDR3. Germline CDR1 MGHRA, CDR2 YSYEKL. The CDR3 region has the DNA TGCGCCAGCAGCCAAGATCACCAATCGACCTACACAGATACGCAGTATTTT. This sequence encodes CASSQDHQSTYTDTQYF.

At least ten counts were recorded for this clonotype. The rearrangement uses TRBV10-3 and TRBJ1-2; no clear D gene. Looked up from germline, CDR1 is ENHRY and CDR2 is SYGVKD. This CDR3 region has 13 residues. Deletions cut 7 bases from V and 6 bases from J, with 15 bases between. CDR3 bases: TGTGCCATCACTCCAGGAACTCGGGATGGCTACACCTTC. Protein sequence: CAITPGTRDGYTF.

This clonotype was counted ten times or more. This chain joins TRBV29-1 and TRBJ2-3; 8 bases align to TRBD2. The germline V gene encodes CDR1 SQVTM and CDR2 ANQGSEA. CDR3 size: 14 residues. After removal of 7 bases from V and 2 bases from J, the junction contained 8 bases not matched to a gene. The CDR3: CSGQAGENTDTQYF. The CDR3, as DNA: TGCAGCGGACAAGCGGGAGAGAACACAGATACGCAGTATTTT.

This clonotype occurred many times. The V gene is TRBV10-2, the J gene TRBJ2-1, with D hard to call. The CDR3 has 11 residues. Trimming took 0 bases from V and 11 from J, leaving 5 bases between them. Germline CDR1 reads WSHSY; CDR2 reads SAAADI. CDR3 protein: CASSESDKQFF. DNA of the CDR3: TGCGCCAGCAGTGAGTCGGATAAGCAGTTCTTC.

CDR3 coding DNA: TGTGCCAGCAGTTCCAGACTAGAGGGAATGTACGAGCAGTACTTC. This gives the protein CASSSRLEGMYEQYF. The J gene is TRBJ2-7, the V gene TRBV12-3 or TRBV12-4, with a weak D call TRBD2 (6 bases). Trimming removed 4 bases at V and 4 bases at J, with 17 bases between. The CDR3 is 15 amino acids.

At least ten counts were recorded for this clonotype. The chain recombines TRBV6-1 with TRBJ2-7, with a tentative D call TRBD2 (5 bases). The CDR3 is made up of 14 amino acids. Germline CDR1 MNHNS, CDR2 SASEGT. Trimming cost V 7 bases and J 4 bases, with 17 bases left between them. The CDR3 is CASTPDSASYEQYF. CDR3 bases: TGTGCCAGCACCCCGGACTCGGCGAGTTACGAGCAGTACTTC.

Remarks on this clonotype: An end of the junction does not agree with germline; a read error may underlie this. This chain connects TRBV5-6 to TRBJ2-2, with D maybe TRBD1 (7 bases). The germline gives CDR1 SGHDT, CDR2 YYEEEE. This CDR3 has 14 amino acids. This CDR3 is CASGTGEVPGELLF. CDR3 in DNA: TGTGCCAGCGGTACAGGGGAGGTCCCCGGGGAGCTGCTTTTT.

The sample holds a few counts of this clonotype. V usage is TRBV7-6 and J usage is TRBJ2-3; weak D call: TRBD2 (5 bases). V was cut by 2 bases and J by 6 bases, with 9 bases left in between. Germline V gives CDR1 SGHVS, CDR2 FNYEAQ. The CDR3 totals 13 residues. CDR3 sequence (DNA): TGTGCCAGCAGCTTATGGGCGGGCGATACGCAGTATTTT. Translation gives CASSLWAGDTQYF.

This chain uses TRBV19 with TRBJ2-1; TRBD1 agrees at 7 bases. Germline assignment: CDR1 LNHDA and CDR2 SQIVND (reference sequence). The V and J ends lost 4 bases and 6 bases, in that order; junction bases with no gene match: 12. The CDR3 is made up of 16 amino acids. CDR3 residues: CASSTPGTDMANEQFF. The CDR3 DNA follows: TGTGCCAGTAGTACTCCCGGGACAGATATGGCCAATGAGCAGTTCTTC.

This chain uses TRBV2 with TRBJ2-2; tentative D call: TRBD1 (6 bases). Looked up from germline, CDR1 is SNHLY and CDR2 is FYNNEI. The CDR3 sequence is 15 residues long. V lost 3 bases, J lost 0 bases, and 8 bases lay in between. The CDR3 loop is CASSERTANTGELFF. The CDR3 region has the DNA TGTGCCAGCAGTGAGAGGACAGCGAACACCGGGGAGCTGTTTTTT.

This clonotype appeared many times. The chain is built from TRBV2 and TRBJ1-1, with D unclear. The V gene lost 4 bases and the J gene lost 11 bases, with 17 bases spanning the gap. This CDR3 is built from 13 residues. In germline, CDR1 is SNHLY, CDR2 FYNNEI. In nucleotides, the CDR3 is TGTGCCAGCAGTGGCCGGGATGTTTGGTGGGCTTTCTTT. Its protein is CASSGRDVWWAFF.